This T cell receptor (beta chain) came from a study of T cells in Graves' hyperthyroidism and ophthalmopathy. This clonotype was seen a few times. Antigen specificity is unknown. The study's findings and limits: Most clonotypes expanded in thyroid above 0.001 were likewise present in blood. A model using 13 V-J features told ophthalmopathy apart from stable hyperthyroidism.

Germline CDR1 and CDR2: LNHDA and SQIVND (reference sequence). V was pared by 0 bases and J by 6 bases, with 6 bases between. The CDR3 is 12 amino acids. An absence of ophthalmopathy progression within 18 months meant stable Graves' hyperthyroidism. On the basis of clinical symptoms, serum thyroxine and TRAb, thyroid ultrasound and orbital computed tomography, diagnoses were made. The source material, RNA transcripts, was used to amplify TCR beta CDR3 regions. Using the HTBI primer set, a first-round RT-PCR was run on the TCR CDR3. From the multiplex PCR reads, TCRdb called clonotypes with MiXCR, one entry per CDR3 protein. Of approximately 320,000 distinct CDR3 sequences in the sample, 15% to 20% were seen once.

The rearrangement joins TRBV19 to TRBJ2-7; no definite D call. The sequencing sample was made of blood. This receptor was taken from a young man with Graves' hyperthyroidism. Here the CDR3 DNA reads TGTGCCAGTAGTATAGATGAAAGCGAGCAGTACTTC. Translated, it gives CASSIDESEQYF.